The rows below give T cell receptor beta chains drawn from one sample of a study of graft-versus-host responses after intestinal transplantation. This table comes from immunoSEQ multiplex PCR, and its TCRdb copy is limited to in-frame clones, with some not included. The sample lists 20,000 or so clones; less than 40% were seen once. Sequenced material: alloreactive CD8+ T cells from a mixed lymphocyte reaction culture, taken before intestinal transplant. Every receptor here comes from a human patient who received an intestinal transplant. Each CDR3 is given with its conserved first and last residue. A D gene is named only where the DNA matches it firmly. Size values are once, few and many counts, or a class for expanded clones, and some rows have none.

v_gene	j_gene	d_gene	abundance	CDR3aa	CDR3nt
TRBV27	TRBJ1-3	TRBD1	-	CAIGQGGNTIYF	TGTGCCATAGGACAGGGGGGAAACACCATATATTTT
TRBV6-1	TRBJ2-7	-	-	CASSWAGAHYEQYF	TGTGCCAGCAGTTGGGCAGGGGCCCACTACGAGCAGTACTTC
TRBV7-3	TRBJ2-7	-	-	CASSLARDDYEQYF	TGTGCCAGCAGCTTAGCCAGGGATGACTACGAGCAGTACTTC
TRBV13	TRBJ2-7	-	few	CASSSRGGPYEQYF	TGTGCCAGCAGCTCTAGGGGGGGGCCCTACGAGCAGTACTTC
TRBV4-1	TRBJ1-1	-	few	CASSQGWGGAKNTEAFF	TGCGCCAGCAGCCAAGGGTGGGGAGGGGCCAAGAACACTGAAGCTTTCTTT
TRBV4-1	TRBJ2-1	TRBD2	few	CASSPLSGGYNEQFF	TGCGCCAGCAGCCCTCTTTCGGGGGGTTACAATGAGCAGTTCTTC
TRBV5-3	TRBJ2-7	TRBD2	-	CASSSQAGEIHEQYF	TGTGCCAGCAGCTCCCAAGCGGGAGAGATCCACGAGCAGTACTTC
TRBV6-6	TRBJ2-3	-	few	CASSYAVSSADTQYF	TGTGCCAGCAGTTATGCTGTATCTAGCGCAGATACGCAGTATTTT
TRBV10-3	TRBJ2-7	TRBD1	medium-sized	CAISVGTGAYEQYF	TGTGCCATCAGTGTGGGGACAGGGGCGTACGAGCAGTACTTC
TRBV6-1	TRBJ1-1	TRBD1	-	CASSEVGGQGNTEAFF	TGTGCCAGCAGTGAAGTAGGAGGACAGGGGAACACTGAAGCTTTCTTT
TRBV29-1	TRBJ2-7	-	few	CSVEQGRAYEQYF	TGCAGCGTTGAACAGGGGAGGGCCTACGAGCAGTACTTC
TRBV12-5	TRBJ2-7	-	-	CASGLGTDYEQYF	TGTGCTAGTGGTTTGGGGACGGACTACGAGCAGTACTTC
TRBV19	TRBJ2-7	TRBD2	few	CASSLSGRAYEQYF	TGTGCCAGTAGTCTCAGCGGGAGGGCCTACGAGCAGTACTTC
TRBV6-5	TRBJ1-1	-	few	CASSNHLGMNTEAFF	TGTGCCAGCAGCAACCATTTGGGTATGAACACTGAAGCTTTCTTT
TRBV6-4	TRBJ2-5	-	-	CASSGPPGHLIRETQYF	TGTGCCAGCAGCGGGCCCCCGGGACACCTCATTCGGGAGACCCAGTACTTC
TRBV29-1	TRBJ1-1	-	few	CSVEGHTGNTEAFF	TGCAGCGTTGAAGGACATACAGGGAACACTGAAGCTTTCTTT
TRBV5-4	TRBJ2-3	-	few	CASSLVFGGQRTDTQYF	TGTGCCAGCAGCTTGGTCTTCGGGGGGCAAAGGACAGATACGCAGTATTTT
TRBV30	TRBJ2-7	TRBD2	-	CAWSESGREPYEQYF	TGTGCCTGGAGCGAGAGCGGGAGAGAACCCTACGAGCAGTACTTC
TRBV10-3	TRBJ2-7	-	-	CAIRAPLNEQYF	TGTGCCATCAGAGCCCCTTTGAACGAGCAGTACTTC
TRBV7-2	TRBJ2-5	-	-	CASSLVHPRYQETQYF	TGTGCCAGCAGCTTAGTACACCCACGGTACCAAGAGACCCAGTACTTC
TRBV19	TRBJ2-3	-	-	CASSPSSTDTQYF	TGTGCCAGTAGTCCGAGTAGCACAGATACGCAGTATTTT
TRBV18	TRBJ2-1	-	-	CASSPPGDSSYNEQFF	TGTGCCAGCTCACCACCGGGGGATAGCTCCTACAATGAGCAGTTCTTC
TRBV7-6	TRBJ2-3	-	-	CASSLAGGTDTQYF	TGTGCCAGCAGCTTAGCGGGAGGCACAGATACGCAGTATTTT
TRBV10-3	TRBJ2-7	TRBD2	few	CAISESPGGVFFPYEQYF	TGTGCCATCAGTGAGTCTCCGGGGGGGGTCTTTTTCCCCTACGAGCAGTACTTC
TRBV28	TRBJ2-1	TRBD2	-	CASSPLTSGRRLWGSYNEQFF	TGTGCCAGCAGTCCATTAACTAGCGGGAGGCGGTTGTGGGGCTCCTACAATGAGCAGTTCTTC
TRBV2	TRBJ1-2	TRBD1	few	CARWDRSYGYTF	TGTGCCAGATGGGACAGAAGCTATGGCTACACCTTC
TRBV11-2	TRBJ2-3	TRBD2	few	CASSLGGGGPDTQYF	TGTGCCAGCAGCTTAGGGGGCGGGGGGCCAGATACGCAGTATTTT
TRBV9	TRBJ2-7	-	-	CASSPVRGPSYEQYF	TGTGCCAGTAGCCCGGTAAGGGGCCCGTCCTACGAGCAGTACTTC
TRBV30	TRBJ1-3	-	-	CAWSQAGNTIYF	TGTGCCTGGAGTCAGGCTGGAAACACCATATATTTT
TRBV5-4	TRBJ1-1	-	medium-sized	CASSLGATEAFF	TGTGCCAGCAGCTTGGGGGCCACTGAAGCTTTCTTT
TRBV5-2	TRBJ1-2	-	few	CASSLKTGANFDGYTF	TGTGCCAGCAGCCTAAAGACCGGCGCCAACTTCGATGGCTACACCTTC
TRBV7-9	TRBJ2-1	-	-	CASSLESGITEQFF	TGTGCCAGCAGCTTAGAAAGTGGCATCACTGAGCAGTTCTTC
TRBV5-6	TRBJ1-2	-	-	CASSLAGGYTF	TGTGCCAGCAGCTTGGCAGGGGGCTACACCTTC